This T cell receptor beta chain was captured in a study of T cell responses to AZD1222 COVID-19 vaccine. Sequencing was performed with immunoSEQ multiplex PCR; in TCRdb, only in-frame clones are kept and a portion is missing. This table has tens of thousands of clones, about 83% appearing once. Germline loops: CDR1 MNHEY, CDR2 SMNVEV (reference sequence). V was cut by 2 bases and J by 1 base, with 9 bases left in between. The CDR3 is made up of 15 amino acids. This clone has just a few counts. Sequences were derived from peripheral blood, sampled on day 0 of AZD1222 vaccination. This chain uses TRBV27 with TRBJ1-5; no clear D gene. The receptor comes from an adult in good health. CDR3 in amino acids: CASSLDGQSNQPQHF. CDR3 nucleotides: TGTGCCAGCAGTTTAGACGGCCAGAGCAATCAGCCCCAGCATTTT.